This entry lists 21 T cell receptor beta chains sequenced from one sample in a study of Ad26.COV2.S vaccination and SARS-CoV-2 variants. Assay: immunoSEQ multiplex PCR; the TCRdb copy retains only in-frame clones and omits some. The sample has 450,000 to 550,000 clones, about 88% seen once; the top ten hold about 2.7%. Treatment in this sample: around 19 received Ad26.COV2.S at low or high dose, single or two shots; about five received placebo; per-sample allocation not given. On day 63 after the first injection, vaccine and placebo recipients gave samples. Source: peripheral blood, taken in a trial of Ad26.COV2.S vaccine versus placebo. The receptors stem from a person between 18 and 65 years old who received the Ad26.COV2.S COVID-19 vaccine or a placebo.

The V gene is TRBV7-8, the J gene TRBJ1-1, with D tentatively TRBD1 (6 bases). V was shortened by 0 bases and J by 11 bases, with 10 bases between the two germline ends. The germline V gene encodes CDR1 SGHVS and CDR2 FQNEAQ. The CDR3 length is 12 residues. CDR3 sequence: CASSLAEGGAFF. CDR3 sequence (DNA): TGTGCCAGCAGCTTAGCGGAGGGGGGGGCTTTCTTT.

The V and J genes are TRBV7-2 and TRBJ1-1; the D is unclear. Germline V gene data show CDR1 as SGHTA and CDR2 as FQGNSA. The CDR3 has 14 amino acids. V lost 2 bases and J 5 bases, leaving 12 bases between the germline ends. CDR3 coding DNA: TGTGCCAGCAGCTTAATGGGCAGTATGACTGAAGCTTTCTTT. Amino acids: CASSLMGSMTEAFF. The full variable domain, completed using reference TRBV7-2 and TRBJ1-1, is GAGVSQSPSNKVTEKGKDVELRCDPISGHTALYWYRQSLGQGLEFLIYFQGNSAPDKSGLPSDRFSAERTGGSVSTLTIQRTQQEDSAVYLCASSLMGSMTEAFFGQGTRLTVV.

This clone appeared a single time. The V call is TRBV5-1, the J call TRBJ2-7; D is uncertain. The CDR3 spans 13 residues. From germline, CDR1 is SGHRS and CDR2 YFSETQ. V was trimmed by 3 bases and J by 0 bases, leaving 7 bases between them. This CDR3 is CASSYLGSYEQYF. In DNA form, the CDR3 reads TGCGCCAGCAGCTATCTAGGCTCCTACGAGCAGTACTTC.

The chain carries TRBV5-6 and TRBJ2-3; the D gene could be TRBD1 or TRBD2 (5 bases each). Trimming left V 0 bases short and J 1 base short, with 15 bases between. CDR3 size: 17 residues. The germline CDR1 and CDR2 sequences are SGHDT and YYEEEE. This CDR3 is CASSLAGRTVGTDTQYF. The CDR3 nucleotides are TGTGCCAGCAGCTTGGCGGGGCGAACGGTCGGCACAGATACGCAGTATTTT.

The table lists this clone with a count of one. The gene calls are TRBV5-1 and TRBJ1-1; TRBD1 matches at 7 bases. The CDR3 totals 14 residues. The V gene end was trimmed by 7 bases and the J gene end by 3 bases; junction bases not matched to a gene: 9. Per germline, CDR1 SGHRS and CDR2 YFSETQ. The CDR3 here is CASARGGEDTEAFF. DNA of the CDR3: TGCGCCAGCGCACGAGGGGGCGAGGACACTGAAGCTTTCTTT.

The chain has TRBV5-1 and TRBJ1-3; unclear D gene. In germline, CDR1 is SGHRS, CDR2 YFSETQ. V lost 0 bases and J 4 bases, leaving 8 bases between the germline ends. This CDR3 is 14 amino acids long. The chain's CDR3 is CASSLAGDGNTIYF. The DNA of the CDR3 is TGCGCCAGCAGCTTGGCCGGAGACGGAAACACCATATATTTT.

The J gene is TRBJ1-1, the V gene TRBV25-1, with 8 bases lining up with TRBD1. CDR1 MGHDK and CDR2 SYGVNS come from the germline V gene. Trimming cost V 5 bases and J 3 bases; bases outside gene matches: 8. CDR3 size: 15 residues. DNA of the CDR3: TGTGCCAGCAGTCCCCAGGGGGCGTATTACACTGAAGCTTTCTTT. This sequence encodes CASSPQGAYYTEAFF.

The chain couples TRBV28 to TRBJ2-7, with a possible D match to TRBD1 (6 bases). Germline loops: CDR1 MDHEN, CDR2 SYDVKM. The germline V and J ends were trimmed by 6 bases and 3 bases, with 15 bases remaining between them. This CDR3 has 14 residues. This chain's CDR3 is CASRTPGHSYEQYF. The CDR3 coding sequence is TGTGCCAGCAGGACGCCGGGACATAGCTACGAGCAGTACTTC.

The J gene is TRBJ1-2, the V gene TRBV5-4; TRBD1 matches at 8 bases. The V gene end was trimmed by 4 bases and the J gene end by 4 bases; junction bases not matched to a gene: 3. Germline CDR1 SGHNT, CDR2 YYREEE (reference sequence). The CDR3 spans 13 residues. In DNA, the CDR3 is TGTGCCAGCAGCCTCGACAGGGGCTATGGCTACACCTTC. Translation gives CASSLDRGYGYTF. The variable domain in full, completed from reference TRBV5-4 and TRBJ1-2, reads ETGVTQSPTHLIKTRGQQVTLRCSSQSGHNTVSWYQQALGQGPQFIFQYYREEENGRGNFPPRFSGLQFPNYSSELNVNALELDDSALYLCASSLDRGYGYTFGSGTRLTVV.

The chain links TRBV13 to TRBJ2-7; 8 bases agree with TRBD2. The CDR3 sequence is 16 residues long. The J segment lost 3 bases and the V segment lost 0 bases, leaving 7 bases of the junction unmatched. The germline V gene has CDR1 PRHDT and CDR2 FYEKMQ (reference sequence). The CDR3 DNA reads TGTGCCAGCAGCTTAGGTTTTCGGGGGGGTCTCTACGAGCAGTACTTC. This sequence encodes CASSLGFRGGLYEQYF.

The chain couples TRBV7-2 to TRBJ2-5; 8 nucleotides match TRBD1. This CDR3 is built from 15 residues. Germline assignment: CDR1 SGHTA and CDR2 FQGNSA. V lost 1 base and J lost 3; bases outside the gene matches: 4. This CDR3 is CASSLVGTGEETQYF. As DNA, the CDR3 is TGTGCCAGCAGCTTAGTCGGGACAGGTGAAGAGACCCAGTACTTC.

This chain links TRBV5-5 with TRBJ2-7, with TRBD1 identical over 12 bases. V shed 3 bases, J shed 6 bases, and the junction held 4 bases outside the gene matches. Germline V CDR1 and CDR2: SGHKS, YYEKEE (reference sequence). The CDR3 extends over 14 amino acids. The CDR3 region is CASSWGQGAGEQYF. CDR3 in DNA: TGTGCCAGCAGCTGGGGACAGGGGGCTGGCGAGCAGTACTTC.

V usage is TRBV27 and J usage is TRBJ2-3, with 15 bases aligning to TRBD2. The CDR3 covers 16 residues. CDR1 is MNHEY, CDR2 SMNVEV, per germline (reference sequence). J lost 4 bases, V lost 5 bases, and 4 bases had no gene match. The CDR3 here is CASSPGLAGGADTQYF. The CDR3 nucleotides are TGTGCCAGCAGTCCGGGACTAGCGGGAGGAGCAGATACGCAGTATTTT.

The V gene is TRBV6-5, the J gene TRBJ2-5, with D perhaps matching TRBD1 (7 bases). With 2 bases removed from V and 6 bases from J, the gap between germline ends came to 13 bases. The CDR3 extends over 14 amino acids. Germline V gene data show CDR1 as MNHEY and CDR2 as SVGAGI. CDR3 sequence: CASSYGGGRKTQYF. The CDR3 DNA sequence: TGTGCCAGCAGTTACGGAGGGGGCCGAAAGACCCAGTACTTC.

The chain couples TRBV18 to TRBJ2-2; no definite D call. Looked up from germline, CDR1 is KGHSH and CDR2 is LQKENI. Between the trimmed V and J ends, which lost 4 bases and 4 bases, there was a span of 16 bases. This CDR3 has 16 residues. CDR3 amino acids: CASSLLDPTLTGELFF. The CDR3 DNA sequence: TGTGCCAGCTCACTCCTGGACCCGACACTCACCGGGGAGCTGTTTTTT.

Regarding this clone: In the same sample, other DNA sequences code for this CDR3. The gene calls are TRBV11-3 and TRBJ2-7; D is uncertain. Trimming removed 3 bases at V and 3 bases at J, with 9 bases between. The germline V gene encodes CDR1 SGHNT and CDR2 YENEEA. This CDR3 comprises 13 residues. The CDR3 loop reads CASSLGHLYEQYV. In DNA form, the CDR3 reads TGTGCCAGCAGCTTGGGCCACCTCTACGAGCAGTACGTC.

J is TRBJ1-5 and V is TRBV4-3, with TRBD1 as a possible D gene (6 bases). The CDR3 runs 15 residues. Germline loops: CDR1 LGHNA, CDR2 YSLEER. Deletions cut 0 bases from V and 10 bases from J, with 16 bases between. CDR3 protein: CASSQDLGGEDPQHF. The DNA of the CDR3 is TGCGCCAGCAGCCAAGATTTAGGGGGGGAGGATCCCCAGCATTTT.

The rearrangement joins TRBV19 to TRBJ2-1; 7 bases map to TRBD2. CDR1 is LNHDA, CDR2 SQIVND, per germline (reference sequence). J gave up 4 bases and V 7 bases, and 10 bases lay outside the gene matches. The CDR3 has 15 amino acids. The CDR3, as DNA: TGTGCCAGTACCAGCCTAGCGGCAAGATACAATGAGCAGTTCTTC. It codes for CASTSLAARYNEQFF. Combining the CDR3 with reference TRBV19 and TRBJ2-1 gives the whole variable domain DGGITQSPKYLFRKEGQNVTLSCEQNLNHDAMYWYRQDPGQGLRLIYYSQIVNDFQKGDIAEGYSVSREKKESFPLTVTSAQKNPTAFYLCASTSLAARYNEQFFGPGTRLTVL.

The chain employs TRBV12-3 or TRBV12-4 and TRBJ1-2; the D is unclear. CDR3 size: 13 residues. The V end lost 8 bases, the J end lost 5 bases, and 15 bases lay between the germline ends. CDR3 nucleotides: TGTGCCAGCCGCGGAGGGAGGGTTTATGGCTACACCTTC. Translating gives CASRGGRVYGYTF.

This clone was seen a few times. This chain uses TRBV27 with TRBJ1-5; a possible D gene is TRBD1 (6 bases). Trimming removed 6 bases at V and 5 bases at J, with 11 bases between. The CDR3 runs to 13 residues. The V gene's germline CDR1 is MNHEY and CDR2 SMNVEV (reference sequence). DNA of the CDR3: TGTGCCAGCAGAGAAGGGACATATCAGCCCCAGCATTTT. The encoded protein is CASREGTYQPQHF.

The rearrangement uses TRBV27 and TRBJ1-1, with D possibly TRBD1 on 5 matching bases. The V and J ends lost 0 bases and 5 bases respectively, with 10 bases between them. The CDR3 is made up of 14 amino acids. The germline V gene encodes CDR1 MNHEY and CDR2 SMNVEV (reference sequence). CDR3 nucleotide sequence: TGTGCCAGCAGTTTATCGGGGGTTCGGACTGAAGCTTTCTTT. Amino acids: CASSLSGVRTEAFF.